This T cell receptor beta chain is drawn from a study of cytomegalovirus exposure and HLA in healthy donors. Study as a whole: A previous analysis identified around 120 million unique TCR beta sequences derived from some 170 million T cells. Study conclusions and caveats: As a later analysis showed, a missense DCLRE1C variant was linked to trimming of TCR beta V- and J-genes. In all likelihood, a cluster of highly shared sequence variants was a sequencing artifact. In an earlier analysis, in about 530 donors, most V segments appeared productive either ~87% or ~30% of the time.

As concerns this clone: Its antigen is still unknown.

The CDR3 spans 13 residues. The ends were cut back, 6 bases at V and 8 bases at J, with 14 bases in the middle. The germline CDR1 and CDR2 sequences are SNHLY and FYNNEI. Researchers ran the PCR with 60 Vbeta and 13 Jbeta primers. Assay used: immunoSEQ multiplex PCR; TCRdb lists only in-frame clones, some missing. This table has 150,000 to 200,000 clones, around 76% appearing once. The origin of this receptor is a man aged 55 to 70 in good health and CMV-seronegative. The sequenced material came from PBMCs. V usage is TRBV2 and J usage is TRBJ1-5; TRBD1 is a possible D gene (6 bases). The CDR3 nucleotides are TGTGCCAGCAGGGTCAGGGGAATGGAGCCCCAGCATTTT. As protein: CASRVRGMEPQHF. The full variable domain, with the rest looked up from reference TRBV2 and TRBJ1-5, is EPEVTQTPSHQVTQMGQEVILRCVPISNHLYFYWYRQILGQKVEFLVSFYNNEISEKSEIFDDQFSVERPDGSNFTLKIRSTKLEDSAMYFCASRVRGMEPQHFGDGTRLSIL.